This T cell receptor beta chain was captured in a study of blood T cell repertoires in COVID-19. Some clones are missing from TCRdb's copy, which holds only in-frame ones; the method was immunoSEQ multiplex PCR. The sample lists 150,000 to 200,000 clones, over 90% occurring once. This clone was seen repeatedly, ten times or more. Other DNA sequences in this specimen translate into the identical CDR3. The CDR3 spans 12 residues. V shed 3 bases and J shed 6 bases, with 5 bases lying between them. The chain carries TRBV12-3 or TRBV12-4 and TRBJ2-2; D not certain. This clonotype was sampled from a woman aged 55-69 years with COVID-19, enrolled during active disease. Source material: peripheral blood. CDR3 sequence (DNA): TGTGCCAGCAGTTTTTATCCCGGGGAGCTGTTTTTT. This sequence encodes CASSFYPGELFF.